This T cell receptor (beta chain) originates from a study of T-cell memory formation after mild COVID-19. 5'RACE primed from the constant segment yielded TCR alpha and TCR beta cDNA libraries bearing sample barcodes and UMIs. TCRdb analysed the 5' RACE reads with MiXCR anew, one entry per CDR3 protein. This table has 270,000 or so distinct CDR3 sequences, around 17% appearing once. Germline V gives CDR1 WSHSY, CDR2 SAAADI. The CDR3 is 13 amino acids. With 3 bases clipped from V and 7 bases from J, the junction kept 1 base outside the gene matches. This clonotype was seen a handful of times. This sequence originates from a man between 18 and 35 years old who had mild COVID-19 (a few samples of this study predate the infection). Cell type and time point are not known. The chain combines TRBV10-2 with TRBJ2-2, with 8 nucleotides matching TRBD1. Material: PBMCs or a T cell subset sorted from them (not recorded which). As DNA, the CDR3 is TGCGCCAGCAGTGACAGGGGGCACGGGGAGCTGTTTTTT. Residues: CASSDRGHGELFF.